This T cell receptor (beta chain) was identified during a study of CD8 T cells in ankylosing spondylitis. Study-wide results and caveats: Past research had described some motif variants in reactive arthritis synovial fluid and blood. Within ankylosing spondylitis blood, a TCR beta motif made up of eight or nine highly homologous variants appeared to be characteristic. There was reportedly significant enrichment of clones that were disease-linked in matched ankylosing spondylitis synovial fluid.

Regarding this clonotype: Its specificity is unknown.

TCRdb analysed the 5' RACE reads with MiXCR anew, one entry per CDR3 protein. The sample yields approximately 540,000 distinct CDR3 sequences, 10% to 15% seen once. Per germline, CDR1 MNHNS and CDR2 SASEGT. This CDR3 spans 14 amino acids. The V segment lost 6 bases and the J segment 6 bases; nucleotides outside the gene matches: 7. The chain has TRBV6-1 and TRBJ2-7; 11 nucleotides agree with TRBD2. The sequence derives from a male donor with ankylosing spondylitis. The specimen was blood, either unsorted or a sorted T cell fraction (not recorded which). This CDR3 reads CASSIAGTSGEQYF. The CDR3 DNA reads as TGTGCCAGCAGCATTGCCGGGACTAGCGGCGAGCAGTACTTC.